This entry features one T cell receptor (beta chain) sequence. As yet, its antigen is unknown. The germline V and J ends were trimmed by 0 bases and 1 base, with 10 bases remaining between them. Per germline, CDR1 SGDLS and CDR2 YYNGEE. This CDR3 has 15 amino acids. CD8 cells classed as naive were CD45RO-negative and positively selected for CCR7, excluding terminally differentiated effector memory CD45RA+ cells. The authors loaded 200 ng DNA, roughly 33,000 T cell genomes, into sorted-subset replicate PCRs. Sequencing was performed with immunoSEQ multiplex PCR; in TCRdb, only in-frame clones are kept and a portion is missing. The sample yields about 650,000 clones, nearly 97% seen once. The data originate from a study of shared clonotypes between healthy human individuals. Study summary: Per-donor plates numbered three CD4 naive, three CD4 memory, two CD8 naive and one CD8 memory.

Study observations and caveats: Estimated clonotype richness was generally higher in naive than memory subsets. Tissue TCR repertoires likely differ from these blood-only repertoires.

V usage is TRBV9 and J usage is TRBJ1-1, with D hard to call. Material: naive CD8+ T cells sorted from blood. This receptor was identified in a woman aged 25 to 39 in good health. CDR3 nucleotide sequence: TGTGCCAGCAGCGTAGCTTCACAGAGGAACACTGAAGCTTTCTTT. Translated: CASSVASQRNTEAFF.